The 11 T cell receptor beta chains presented below share a single source sample, sequenced in a study of T cell clonality in common variable immunodeficiency. Their antigen targets remain unknown. Study results and caveats: Fewer deletions and N-nucleotide insertions were reportedly seen in common variable immunodeficiency TCR beta sequences.

Libraries were prepared by immunoSEQ multiplex PCR; TCRdb keeps only in-frame clonotypes and omits some of them. The record shows about 32,000 clones for this sample, with no singletons present. Source material: peripheral blood mononuclear cells. Source of these receptors: a human donor with common variable immunodeficiency.

This clone was seen ten or more times. The read halts 3 residues ahead of the CDR3 end, with the missing end drawn from the germline J gene. The rearrangement links TRBV30 to TRBJ2-7; D is unclear. In germline, CDR1 is GTSNPN, CDR2 SVGIG (reference sequence). This CDR3 has 11 residues. The V end was cut by 3 bases, the J end by 4 bases, with 7 bases between. The sequenced part of the CDR3 DNA is TGTGCCTGGAGGTTACAATACGAG. Protein sequence: CAWRLQYE. The CDR3 reads in full as CAWRLQYEQYF.

As regards this clone: The CDR3 extends 3 residues past the end of the read, so its final part is completed from the germline J gene. This chain links TRBV7-9 with TRBJ2-1, with 8 bases lining up with TRBD2. Germline V CDR1 and CDR2: SEHNR, FQNEAQ (reference sequence). Trimming removed 5 bases from V and 9 bases from J; junction bases left unmatched: 9. There are 14 residues in the CDR3. The CDR3: CASSLGGAGIEQFF. The sequenced CDR3 bases are TGTGCCAGCAGCCTCGGGGGGGCCGGGATTGAG.

In this sample, this clone turned up a few times. The read falls 3 residues short of the CDR3 end, and the missing part is taken from the germline J gene. Other DNA sequences in this specimen translate into the identical CDR3. The rearrangement joins TRBV19 to TRBJ2-7, with D perhaps TRBD1 (5 bases). The CDR3 spans 13 residues. Trimming pared 2 bases from V and 2 bases from J, leaving 7 bases between. CDR1 and CDR2 (germline): LNHDA, SQIVND (reference sequence). The CDR3 sequence: CASSIQGPYEQYF. The sequenced CDR3 bases are TGTGCCAGTAGTATACAGGGTCCCTACGAG.

The sample holds many counts of this clone. Read sequence stops 3 residues before the CDR3 end, and the germline J gene provides the missing end. V is TRBV20-1 and J is TRBJ1-6, with D unclear. Trimming took off 5 bases at V and 0 bases at J, with 17 bases between the two ends. CDR3 length: 17 residues. Germline V gene data show CDR1 as DFQATT and CDR2 as SNEGSKA (reference sequence). The part of the CDR3 DNA that was read is TGCAGTGCTCCTGAGGTACAGACGAGCTCCTATAATTCACCC. Its translation: CSAPEVQTSSYNSP. The full CDR3 reads CSAPEVQTSSYNSPLHF.

This clone was detected only a few times. The read stops 3 residues short of the end of the CDR3; the missing end is completed from the germline J gene. The chain has TRBV18 and TRBJ1-2; 7 bases are a match to TRBD1. CDR1 KGHSH and CDR2 LQKENI come from the germline V gene. The CDR3 runs 18 residues. CDR3 DNA, as far as it was read: TGTGCCAGCTCACCCTTAGCCGGAGGGCAGGGGGAATTGGGAGGC. Amino acids: CASSPLAGGQGELGG. The complete CDR3 reads CASSPLAGGQGELGGYTF. The full variable domain, with the rest looked up from reference TRBV18 and TRBJ1-2, is NAGVMQNPRHLVRRRGQEARLRCSPMKGHSHVYWYRQLPEEGLKFMVYLQKENIIDESGMPKERFSAEFPKEGPSILRIQQVVRGDSAAYFCASSPLAGGQGELGGYTFGSGTRLTVV.

A note on this clone: Coverage ceases 3 residues before the CDR3 finishes, and the germline J gene fills in the end. J is TRBJ1-6 and V is TRBV7-9, with 7 bases matching TRBD1. The CDR3 is made up of 14 amino acids. Germline-derived CDR1 and CDR2 are SEHNR and FQNEAQ (reference sequence). J lost 5 bases, V lost 5 bases, and 3 bases had no gene match. The DNA read from the CDR3 is TGTGCCAGCAGCCCCGGGACAGATAATTCACCC. This codes for CASSPGTDNSP. The CDR3, in full, reads CASSPGTDNSPLHF.

This clone was detected ten times or more. Read data end 3 residues before the CDR3 end; the end is taken from the germline J gene. The V call is TRBV5-1, the J call TRBJ2-7; 7 nucleotides match TRBD1. The CDR3 has 16 residues. J was trimmed by 6 bases and V by 0 bases; bases with no gene match: 12. CDR1 is SGHRS and CDR2 is YFSETQ in the germline V gene. CDR3 protein: CASSLASGGEVVEQYF. The covered CDR3 bases are TGCGCCAGCAGCTTGGCCTCAGGGGGTGAGGTCGTCGAG.

This clone was counted a few times. The read comes to an end 3 residues before the CDR3 does, leaving the germline J gene to fill in the end. The chain joins TRBV30 to TRBJ1-2; weak D call: TRBD1 (6 bases). The germline V gene encodes CDR1 GTSNPN and CDR2 SVGIG (reference sequence). V was trimmed by 8 bases and J by 4 bases, leaving 11 bases between them. CDR3 length equals 11 residues. Incomplete CDR3 DNA: TGTGCCAGCGACAGGCTCTATGGC. Its protein product is CASDRLYG. The CDR3 in full is CASDRLYGYTF.

This clone appeared a few times. The read ends 3 residues before the CDR3 terminus; that terminus is restored from the germline J gene. The chain carries TRBV2 and TRBJ1-5; 10 bases fit TRBD1. CDR1 is SNHLY and CDR2 is FYNNEI in the germline V gene. After removal of 1 base from V and 4 bases from J, the junction contained 7 bases not matched to a gene. This CDR3 spans 17 amino acids. The CDR3 is CASSEVLQGQGNQPQHF. The CDR3 bases that were read are TGTGCCAGCAGTGAAGTATTACAGGGACAGGGGAATCAGCCC.

Turning to this clone: Sequencing ends 3 residues short of the CDR3 end; the germline J gene provides the rest. The genes are TRBV30 and TRBJ2-7; a possible D gene is TRBD2 (6 bases). The CDR3 loop spans 12 amino acids. The germline V gene has CDR1 GTSNPN and CDR2 SVGIG (reference sequence). V lost 2 bases, J lost 6 bases, and 11 bases lay in between. The sequenced part of the CDR3 DNA is TGTGCCTGGAGTCCGGGGAGGTCCGAG. It is translated as CAWSPGRSE. In full, the CDR3 reads CAWSPGRSEQYF.

There are a few counts of this clone. The read terminates 3 residues ahead of where the CDR3 ends, so the germline J gene completes it. The chain has TRBV30 and TRBJ1-5; perhaps TRBD1 as D (6 bases). The CDR3 loop spans 14 amino acids. CDR1 and CDR2 (germline): GTSNPN, SVGIG (reference sequence). Trimming shortened V by 0 bases and J by 5 bases, and 11 bases separated the two germline ends. The covered CDR3 bases are TGTGCCTGGAGTGTGGGGGGGCCCGATCAGCCC. It encodes CAWSVGGPDQP. The full CDR3 protein is CAWSVGGPDQPQHF. The full variable domain, rest sourced from reference TRBV30 and TRBJ1-5, is SQTIHQWPATLVQPVGSPLSLECTVEGTSNPNLYWYRQAAGRGLQLLFYSVGIGQISSEVPQNLSASRPQDRQFILSSKKLLLSDSGFYLCAWSVGGPDQPQHFGDGTRLSIL.